A single sample gave rise to the 15 T cell receptor beta chains below, sequenced in a study of control samples from healthy donors and cancer patients. Method: immunoSEQ multiplex PCR; TCRdb's copy keeps in-frame clones and lacks some. The repertoire consists of about 150,000 clones, with just under 95% occurring once and the leading ten covering approximately 6.1%. Sequenced sample: blood. These receptors originate from a middle-aged man in good health.

The chain employs TRBV30 and TRBJ2-3, with 10 bases aligning to TRBD2. Trimming took 2 bases from V and 3 from J; bases not matched to a gene: 5. The CDR3 is 15 residues long. CDR1 is GTSNPN and CDR2 is SVGIG in the germline V gene (reference sequence). Here the CDR3 reads CAWSRSGGSTDTQYF. CDR3 DNA sequence: TGTGCCTGGAGTCGTAGCGGGGGGAGTACAGATACGCAGTATTTT.

This sequence joins TRBV3-1 (or the pseudogene TRBV3-2) and TRBJ2-3; D not resolved. Trimming removed 4 bases from V and 3 bases from J, with 11 bases in between. The CDR3 is made up of 14 amino acids. CDR1 LGHDT and CDR2 YNNKEL come from the germline V gene (reference sequence). CDR3 residues: CASSLRTVTDTQYF. CDR3 DNA sequence: TGTGCCAGCAGCCTCCGGACCGTTACAGATACGCAGTATTTT.

The CDR3, as DNA: TGTGCCAGCAGTTACTGGCCAGTAACAACGAACACTGAAGCTTTCTTT. Its protein product is CASSYWPVTTNTEAFF. The V gene is TRBV6-5, the J gene TRBJ1-1; D remains ambiguous. Between the trimmed V and J ends, which lost 1 base and 1 base, there was a span of 13 bases. Germline loops: CDR1 MNHEY, CDR2 SVGAGI. The CDR3 length is 16 residues.

V usage is TRBV6-1 and J usage is TRBJ1-5; D may be TRBD1 (5 bases). The CDR3 length is 19 residues. Trimming removed 4 bases at V and 1 base at J, with 23 bases between. Germline V gene lookup returns CDR1 MNHNS and CDR2 SASEGT. The CDR3 protein is CASSVRGGGGVKSNQPQHF. CDR3 sequence (DNA): TGTGCCAGCAGTGTGAGGGGTGGCGGGGGGGTCAAGAGCAATCAGCCCCAGCATTTT.

This chain links TRBV6-2 or TRBV6-3 with TRBJ1-5, with a tentative D call TRBD1 (6 bases). Germline CDR1 MNHEY, CDR2 SVGEGT. Between the trimmed V and J ends, which lost 6 bases and 6 bases, there was a span of 18 bases. The CDR3 is made up of 15 amino acids. This CDR3 is CASSLLGGQLQPQHF. As DNA, the CDR3 is TGTGCCAGCAGCCTATTAGGGGGACAACTTCAGCCCCAGCATTTT.

Worth noting for this clone: The identical CDR3 is also encoded by other nucleotide sequences in the sample. This chain uses TRBV10-3 with TRBJ2-3; D is possibly TRBD1 or TRBD2 (5 bases each). V was clipped by 2 bases and J by 1 base, with 10 bases between them. Per germline, CDR1 ENHRY and CDR2 SYGVKD. The CDR3 covers 15 residues. The CDR3: CAISEGQGRTDTQYF. The CDR3 nucleotides are TGTGCCATCAGTGAGGGGCAGGGACGCACAGATACGCAGTATTTT.

Ten or more counts support this clone. V gene TRBV6-6 combines with J gene TRBJ2-1; 13 nucleotides agree with TRBD2. Trimming at V came to 7 bases and at J to 4 bases, leaving 4 bases not matched to a gene. The germline V gene encodes CDR1 MNHNY and CDR2 SVGAGI (reference sequence). The CDR3 is 15 amino acids. The CDR3 bases are TGTGCCAGCACCGAGACTAGCGGGGGGTACAATGAGCAGTTCTTC. Residues: CASTETSGGYNEQFF.

This sequence joins TRBV3-1 (or the pseudogene TRBV3-2) and TRBJ1-4; D is possibly TRBD1 (5 bases). CDR1 is LGHDT, CDR2 YNNKEL, per germline (reference sequence). CDR3 length: 14 amino acids. Trimming pared 2 bases from V and 7 bases from J, leaving 11 bases between. The DNA for the CDR3 is TGTGCCAGCAGCCAAACCGGGACGGGTGAAAAACTGTTTTTT. This translates into CASSQTGTGEKLFF.

CDR3 loop: CASSKLTFFPSRASNQPQHF. CDR3 DNA: TGTGCCAGCAGCAAATTAACCTTCTTCCCTTCTCGAGCGTCGAATCAGCCCCAGCATTTT. This sequence joins TRBV21-1 and TRBJ1-5. TRBV21-1 is a listed pseudogene. The CDR3 runs 20 residues.

The V gene is TRBV6-1, the J gene TRBJ1-5; tentative D call: TRBD1 (6 bases). Germline lookup yields CDR1 MNHNS and CDR2 SASEGT. The CDR3 is made up of 15 amino acids. V was pared by 0 bases and J by 1 base, with 7 bases between. This chain's CDR3 is CASSEAGASNQPQHF. CDR3 coding DNA: TGTGCCAGCAGTGAAGCGGGGGCGAGCAATCAGCCCCAGCATTTT.

This sequence joins TRBV12-3 or TRBV12-4 and TRBJ1-1; D uncertain. The CDR3 runs 12 residues. V was trimmed by 9 bases and J by 5 bases, leaving 13 bases between them. Written as DNA, the CDR3 is TGTGCCAGTAAGGACGGTTCGACTGAAGCTTTCTTT. Its translation: CASKDGSTEAFF.

The V gene is TRBV5-1, the J gene TRBJ2-1, with D perhaps matching TRBD1 (5 bases). The CDR3 is 14 residues long. The germline V gene encodes CDR1 SGHRS and CDR2 YFSETQ. Trimming stripped 0 bases from V and 7 bases from J, with 11 bases between. The CDR3 protein is CASSLAVRANEQFF. The CDR3 nucleotides read TGCGCCAGCAGCTTGGCCGTCAGGGCAAATGAGCAGTTCTTC.

The chain joins TRBV5-5 to TRBJ2-7, with D uncertain. The germline CDR1 and CDR2 sequences are SGHKS and YYEKEE (reference sequence). This CDR3 has 11 residues. The V gene lost 4 bases and the J gene lost 2 bases, with 4 bases spanning the gap. The CDR3 protein is CASSLTYEQYF. The CDR3 nucleotides are TGTGCCAGCAGCCTTACCTACGAGCAGTACTTC.

The chain has TRBV4-1 and TRBJ1-6, with a tentative D call TRBD1 (5 bases). V lost 4 bases, J lost 8 bases, and 18 bases lay in between. The length of the CDR3 is 16 residues. CDR1 and CDR2 (germline): MGHRA, YSYEKL. Here the CDR3 reads CASSPTQGRMDSPLHF. The CDR3 DNA follows: TGCGCCAGCAGCCCGACGCAGGGACGGATGGATTCACCCCTCCACTTT.

The chain carries TRBV3-1 (or the pseudogene TRBV3-2) and TRBJ1-1; the D gene is possibly TRBD1 (5 bases). Germline V gene lookup returns CDR1 LGHDT and CDR2 YNNKEL (reference sequence). The CDR3 length is 13 residues. V lost 3 bases and J 4 bases, leaving 9 bases between the germline ends. CDR3 protein: CASSQGGGTEAFF. CDR3 bases: TGTGCCAGCAGCCAGGGGGGGGGCACTGAAGCTTTCTTT.